The TCR beta chain under discussion was sequenced for a study of vaccination and CD4 T cells after COVID-19. About the research overall: Convalescent donors were composed of six males and four females, of whom two were Hispanic. Typically, post-vaccine samples were obtained a median about 70 days after dose two, within a range of 14 to 241.

The Oncomine TCR Beta short-read assay sequenced DNA from cultured CD4+ T cells. TCRdb processed the PCR reads anew with MiXCR; each CDR3 protein has one entry. The sample has 20,000 to 25,000 distinct CDR3 sequences, roughly 50% seen once. This clonotype has more than one count but fewer than ten. The antigen is unknown. Trimming pared 5 bases from V and 4 bases from J, leaving 12 bases between. The CDR3 covers 14 residues. Per the germline V gene, CDR1 is MNHEY and CDR2 is SMNVEV (reference sequence). Documented treatment: approximately 9-day PBMC culture with coronavirus spike peptide pools or control peptides (ViraFEST assay). TCRs were sequenced by ViraFEST after antigen-specific T cells had been expanded with peptide pools.

This TCR was recovered from a human donor who had recovered from COVID-19. The sample was CD4+ T cells from blood, cultured in vitro. This sequence joins TRBV27 and TRBJ1-5; no firm D call. CDR3: CASSKWGRNQPQHF. The CDR3 nucleotides read TGTGCCAGCAGTAAGTGGGGAAGAAATCAGCCCCAGCATTTT.